This note documents a single TCR beta chain sequence. Its antigen is still unknown. Primers included in the PCR were 60 Vbeta and 13 Jbeta primers. The table came from immunoSEQ multiplex PCR; TCRdb's copy has only in-frame clones and leaves some out. The sample lists some 120,000 clones; 83% were seen once. V gave up 5 bases and J gave up 3 bases, with 19 bases separating them. The CDR3 loop spans 16 amino acids. CDR1 MNHEY and CDR2 SMNVEV come from the germline V gene (reference sequence). This sample was included in a study of cytomegalovirus exposure and HLA in healthy donors. Study-wide findings and caveats: Immune exposure information available was restricted to CMV serostatus. As was reported, the HLA-A and HLA-B alleles of most subjects were accurately predicted from TCR beta sequences. CMV antigen specificity was confirmed in vitro for a few CMV-associated chains.

The sequencing input was PBMCs. The TCR comes from a man aged 18 to 29 in good health and CMV-seropositive. The chain is built from TRBV27 and TRBJ1-1; weak D call: TRBD1 (5 bases). CDR3 sequence: CASSPRQSRRDTEAFF. The CDR3 coding sequence is TGTGCCAGCAGTCCCCGACAGAGCCGGAGGGACACTGAAGCTTTCTTT.